What follows describes a single T cell receptor beta chain. Its binding antigen is unknown. No quality values exist for individual bases; no much larger clone is one base distant. The record originates from a study of graft-versus-host responses after intestinal transplantation (dated by TCRdb to the early 2020s). Study-wide context: The transplants that recipients got were multivisceral, liver-intestinal, or isolated intestinal. Anti-thymocyte globulin induction was given to all recipients, followed by maintenance tacrolimus and steroids for 3 to 4 years. After intestinal transplantation, graft-versus-host and host-versus-graft alloreactive T cell clones were followed in the graft, circulation and bone marrow using bulk TCR-beta CDR3 sequencing. Alloreactive clones were identified by sequencing pre-transplant mixed lymphocyte reaction products and comparing them with unstimulated pre-transplant donor and recipient T cells. The cohort enrolled roughly 25 intestinal transplant recipients including one retransplant, and 3 patients lacking pretransplant specimens were excluded. A peak of at least 4% donor T cells among recipient peripheral blood mononuclear cells was the definition used for donor T cell macrochimerism. Rather than being sequenced by the commercial service, samples from a few later patients were sequenced in-house on an Illumina MiSeq and processed with MiXCR. Results and caveats for the whole study, not just this receptor: Early after transplant, peak levels of circulating GvH clones were found to be associated with declines in HvG clones. In patients with donor T cell macrochimerism, the allografts had high GvH to HvG T cell clonal ratios. GvH clones were detected in recipient bone marrow, and some of these GvH clones were observed earlier in ileal mucosa or blood, consistent with an intestinal mucosal origin. The conclusions were limited by the relatively low number and heterogeneity of the intestinal transplant patients.

The library relied on the immunoSEQ multiplex PCR assay. For most patients, genomic DNA was isolated with the Qiagen DNeasy Blood and Tissue Kit and sent frozen to Adaptive Biotechnologies for TCR sequencing. High-throughput TCR-beta CDR3 sequencing of genomic DNA from most patients was performed by Adaptive Biotechnologies. Concerning the study's data processing: Adaptive's ImmunoSEQ software was the source of the TCR sequencing data for about 20 patients, while a few other patients were processed with MiXCR and VDJtools. To correct CD4 versus CD8 sorting errors, any sequence found in both subsets at a frequency ratio below 5:1 was removed. CDR3 nucleotide sequences shared between donor and recipient were removed because their origin could not be assigned. Alloreactive clones required at least 2-fold expansion over unstimulated cells and minimum CFSE-low frequency of 0.002% (template counts) or 0.001% (read counts). A clone was considered mappable if detected in the sequenced pre-transplant spleen, lymph node, or MLR CFSE-low populations of the donor or recipient. Cumulative frequency of alloreactive clones was calculated as a percentage of all sequences weighted by copy number. The table was pulled from immuneACCESS by TCRdb, which kept in-frame rearrangements only. Such tables lose some clones; where checked, under half of the loss comes from unresolved V genes, and the rest has no known cause. That table gives V, J and clone size, and the DNA gave D and trimming. Present in this sample are some 120,000 clones, around 94% of which were seen just once. The ten top clones hold roughly 0.16% of the sample.

The intended sense of this specimen's time point label: cells obtained before transplantation from donor or recipient. CD3+CD4+ and CD3+CD8+ populations were FACS-sorted from unstimulated pre-transplant donor and recipient cells taken from spleen or lymph nodes. The junction carries 14 bases between V and J, which are trimmed by 0 bases and 3 bases respectively. CDR1 and CDR2 are read off the germline V gene (reference sequence) as GTSNPN and SVGIG. The CDR3 sequence holds 15 residues, the cysteine and phenylalanine included. Left in the record is the CDR3 DNA by itself, 45 bases read in frame from the first base.

The material was unstimulated CD4+ T cells sorted from spleen or lymph node cells, obtained before intestinal transplant. The chain is encoded by TRBV30 joined to TRBJ1-2; the D gene remains uncertain. This clonotype was obtained from a human donor who received an intestinal transplant. The DNA reads TGTGCCTGGAGTGTACACCTGGTTCTACACTATGGCTACACCTTC. Its translation reads: CAWSVHLVLHYGYTF.